These 12 T cell receptor beta chains came from one sample sequenced in a study of blood T cell repertoires in COVID-19. Generated by immunoSEQ multiplex PCR, the TCRdb table keeps only in-frame clones and is missing some. The sample includes roughly 240,000 clones, more than 65% of them seen just once. Sequenced sample: peripheral blood. The source of these receptors is a man aged 40-55 years who had recovered from COVID-19.

The chain carries TRBV6-2 or TRBV6-3 and TRBJ1-4; the D is unclear. The V gene lost 2 bases and the J gene lost 5 bases, with 12 bases spanning the gap. This CDR3 contains 15 residues. Germline CDR1 reads MNHEY; CDR2 reads SVGEGT. CDR3: CASSYVGRTNEKLFF. The DNA of the CDR3 is TGTGCCAGCAGTTACGTTGGGAGGACGAATGAAAAACTGTTTTTT.

The V gene is TRBV10-3, the J gene TRBJ2-2, with TRBD2 matching 8 bases. The CDR3 is 16 amino acids. The trim removed 3 bases at V and 4 bases at J, leaving 7 bases unmatched. Germline CDR1 reads ENHRY; CDR2 reads SYGVKD. CDR3 sequence (DNA): TGTGCCATCAGTGAAAGTAGCGGGAAGGGCACCGGGGAGCTGTTTTTT. Translation gives CAISESSGKGTGELFF.

This clone was recorded only once. This chain connects TRBV19 to TRBJ2-5; maybe TRBD1 (6 bases). This CDR3 region has 14 residues. The V and J ends lost 6 bases and 4 bases respectively, with 15 bases between them. Looked up from germline, CDR1 is LNHDA and CDR2 is SQIVND (reference sequence). The CDR3 sequence: CASSLQGRTETQYF. CDR3 bases: TGTGCCAGTAGCCTACAGGGAAGGACAGAGACCCAGTACTTC.

The chain employs TRBV19 and TRBJ1-6, with D possibly matching TRBD1 (5 bases). Germline assignment: CDR1 LNHDA and CDR2 SQIVND (reference sequence). CDR3 length: 13 residues. Trimming pared 7 bases from V and 8 bases from J, leaving 12 bases between. The CDR3 DNA is TGTGCCAGTACTGGACATGGGGATTCACCCCTCCACTTT. Protein: CASTGHGDSPLHF.

The V and J genes are TRBV25-1 and TRBJ2-7; 8 positions match TRBD2. Looked up from germline, CDR1 is MGHDK and CDR2 is SYGVNS. The CDR3 spans 16 residues. J was trimmed by 3 bases and V by 3 bases; bases with no gene match: 10. This CDR3 is CASSDAEGLVSYEQYF. Written as DNA, the CDR3 is TGTGCCAGCAGTGATGCCGAGGGACTAGTCAGCTACGAGCAGTACTTC.

The chain is built from TRBV5-1 and TRBJ1-1; D might be TRBD1 (6 bases). Trimming shortened V by 4 bases and J by 1 base, and 14 bases separated the two germline ends. This CDR3 spans 15 amino acids. CDR1 and CDR2 (germline): SGHRS, YFSETQ. This CDR3 reads CASSGGQTPNTEAFF. The CDR3, as DNA: TGCGCCAGCAGCGGTGGACAGACACCGAACACTGAAGCTTTCTTT.

The chain links TRBV7-9 to TRBJ2-2; D possibly corresponds to TRBD1 (5 bases). Germline CDR1 and CDR2: SEHNR and FQNEAQ (reference sequence). V lost 1 base to trimming and J lost 7 bases, with 13 bases between them. CDR3 size: 15 residues. The CDR3 loop is CASSLVAGWSGELFF. The CDR3, as DNA: TGTGCCAGCAGCTTAGTAGCAGGGTGGAGCGGGGAGCTGTTTTTT.

The chain carries TRBV7-9 and TRBJ2-7, with 11 bases aligning to TRBD1. Germline V gene lookup returns CDR1 SEHNR and CDR2 FQNEAQ (reference sequence). This CDR3 region has 14 residues. Trimming removed 1 base from V and 6 bases from J; junction bases left unmatched: 2. The CDR3 here is CASSLGGQGVEQYF. The CDR3 nucleotides read TGTGCCAGCAGCTTAGGGGGACAGGGGGTCGAGCAGTACTTC.

The chain carries TRBV11-2 and TRBJ1-4; 8 nucleotides agree with TRBD1. CDR3 size: 15 residues. The V gene's germline CDR1 is SGHAT and CDR2 FQNNGV. The V segment lost 0 bases and the J segment 7 bases; nucleotides outside the gene matches: 4. The CDR3 DNA sequence: TGTGCCAGCAGCTTAGACAGGGGGCTCGGTGAAAAACTGTTTTTT. Translation: CASSLDRGLGEKLFF. The variable domain in full, completed from reference TRBV11-2 and TRBJ1-4, reads EAGVAQSPRYKIIEKRQSVAFWCNPISGHATLYWYQQILGQGPKLLIQFQNNGVVDDSQLPKDRFSAERLKGVDSTLKIQPAKLEDSAVYLCASSLDRGLGEKLFFGSGTQLSVL.

With respect to this clone: This same CDR3 is encoded by further DNA sequences in the sample. Here the CDR3 DNA reads TGTGCCAGCAGCTTCAGGGTTAATGAGCAGTTCTTC. It encodes CASSFRVNEQFF. The rearrangement links TRBV5-6 to TRBJ2-1; D possibly corresponds to TRBD1 (5 bases). V lost 2 bases and J lost 7, with 7 bases in between. CDR3 length equals 12 residues. The V gene's germline CDR1 is SGHDT and CDR2 YYEEEE. The complete variable domain, with remaining parts taken from reference TRBV5-6 and TRBJ2-1, reads DAGVTQSPTHLIKTRGQQVTLRCSPKSGHDTVSWYQQALGQGPQFIFQYYEEEERQRGNFPDRFSGHQFPNYSSELNVNALLLGDSALYLCASSFRVNEQFFGPGTRLTVL.

This chain links TRBV4-1 with TRBJ1-2; D is unresolved. V lost 0 bases and J lost 5, with 13 bases in between. Looked up from germline, CDR1 is MGHRA and CDR2 is YSYEKL. The CDR3 length is 15 residues. The chain's CDR3 is CASSQDGPGSYGYTF. The CDR3 DNA reads as TGCGCCAGCAGCCAAGATGGTCCGGGAAGTTATGGCTACACCTTC.

The V call is TRBV5-6, the J call TRBJ2-7; D may be TRBD1 (6 bases). CDR3 length equals 12 residues. Trimming stripped 4 bases from V and 5 bases from J, with 10 bases between. Germline V gives CDR1 SGHDT, CDR2 YYEEEE. The CDR3 DNA follows: TGTGCCAGCAGCCCGGGACAACACGAGCAGTACTTC. This gives the protein CASSPGQHEQYF. The full variable domain, its missing parts supplied by reference TRBV5-6 and TRBJ2-7, is DAGVTQSPTHLIKTRGQQVTLRCSPKSGHDTVSWYQQALGQGPQFIFQYYEEEERQRGNFPDRFSGHQFPNYSSELNVNALLLGDSALYLCASSPGQHEQYFGPGTRLTVT.